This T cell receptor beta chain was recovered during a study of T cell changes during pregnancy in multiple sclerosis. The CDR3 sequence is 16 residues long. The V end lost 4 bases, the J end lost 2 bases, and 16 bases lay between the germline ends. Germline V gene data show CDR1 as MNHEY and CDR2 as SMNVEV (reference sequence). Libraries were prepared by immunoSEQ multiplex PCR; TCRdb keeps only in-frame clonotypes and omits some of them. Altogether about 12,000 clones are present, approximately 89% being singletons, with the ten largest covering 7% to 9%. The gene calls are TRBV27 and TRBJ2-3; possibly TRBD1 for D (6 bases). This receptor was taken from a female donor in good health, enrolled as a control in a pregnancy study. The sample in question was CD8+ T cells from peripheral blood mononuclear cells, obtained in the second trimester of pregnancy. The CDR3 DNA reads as TGTGCCAGCAGTTGGGGGATCGGGACATCCACAGATACGCAGTATTTT. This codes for CASSWGIGTSTDTQYF.